Listed below are T cell receptor beta chains from one sample, sequenced in a study of cytomegalovirus exposure and HLA in healthy donors. Sequenced by immunoSEQ multiplex PCR; TCRdb stores in-frame clones only, minus some. The profile shows over 150,000 clones, almost 85% of them singletons. Material: PBMCs. The source of these receptors is a girl aged 5-17 years in good health and CMV-seropositive. Each CDR3 is given with its conserved first and last residue. The D gene is left open where the match is weak. Not all rows give a size; the values are once, few, many and, for expanded clones, a class.

clone_size	j_call	v_call	d_call	cdr3_nt	cdr3_aa
NA	TRBJ1-2	TRBV19	NA	TGTGCCAGTAGCCAAACGCCTACAGGGATGGGCTACACCTTC	CASSQTPTGMGYTF
NA	TRBJ1-1	TRBV9	NA	TGTGCCAGCAGCGTTCACGGGTGGAACACTGAAGCTTTCTTT	CASSVHGWNTEAFF
NA	TRBJ1-5	TRBV7-8	NA	TGTGCCAGCAGCTCGGGACATTCTAGCAATCAGCCCCAGCATTTT	CASSSGHSSNQPQHF
NA	TRBJ1-1	TRBV5-6	NA	TGTGCCAGCAGCTTCGACTCTACGTGGACTGAAGCTTTCTTT	CASSFDSTWTEAFF
NA	TRBJ1-2	TRBV30	NA	TGTGCCTGGAGAAGGACGGGGGGCTCAGCTAACTATGGCTACACCTTC	CAWRRTGGSANYGYTF
NA	TRBJ2-5	TRBV5-1	NA	TGCGCCAGCAGGGTGCAGGGGACGGAGACCCAGTACTTC	CASRVQGTETQYF
few	TRBJ2-5	TRBV11-2	NA	TGTGCCAGCAGCCGGGGACAACTCCAAGAGACCCAGTACTTC	CASSRGQLQETQYF
NA	TRBJ2-7	TRBV5-1	TRBD2	TGCGCCAGCAGCTCCACTAGCGGGGGTAGGTACGAGCAGTACTTC	CASSSTSGGRYEQYF
once	TRBJ2-2	TRBV7-9	NA	TGTGCCAGCAGCTTAGAAGTTAGGTGGGCGAACGAGCTGTTTTTT	CASSLEVRWANELFF
once	TRBJ1-2	TRBV5-4	NA	TGTGCCAGCAGCATTGGACACTCTCAGGGCTACACCTTC	CASSIGHSQGYTF
NA	TRBJ1-5	TRBV19	TRBD1	TGTGCCAGCCGGCAGGGGGTGAGCAATCAGCCCCAGCATTTT	CASRQGVSNQPQHF
NA	TRBJ1-2	TRBV6-4	NA	TGTGCCAGCACGGGGGGCACTGGCTACACCTTC	CASTGGTGYTF
NA	TRBJ1-3	TRBV12-5	TRBD1	TGTGCTACCACCGGGACAGGGGGCTCTGGAAACACCATATATTTT	CATTGTGGSGNTIYF
NA	TRBJ2-1	TRBV27	TRBD1	TGTGCCAGCAGTCCGAACAGGGGCCACAATGAGCAGTTCTTC	CASSPNRGHNEQFF
NA	TRBJ2-5	TRBV16	TRBD1	TGTGCCAGCAGCCAATCGGTACAGGGGGAACGGGAGACCCAGTACTTC	CASSQSVQGERETQYF
NA	TRBJ2-2	TRBV10-1	TRBD1	TGCGCCAGCAGTGAATTCGGACAGGGGTACACCGGGGAGCTGTTTTTT	CASSEFGQGYTGELFF
NA	TRBJ1-2	TRBV10-3	TRBD1	TGTGCCATCAGTGACCCTACAGGGGGTCCCTATGGCTACACCTTC	CAISDPTGGPYGYTF